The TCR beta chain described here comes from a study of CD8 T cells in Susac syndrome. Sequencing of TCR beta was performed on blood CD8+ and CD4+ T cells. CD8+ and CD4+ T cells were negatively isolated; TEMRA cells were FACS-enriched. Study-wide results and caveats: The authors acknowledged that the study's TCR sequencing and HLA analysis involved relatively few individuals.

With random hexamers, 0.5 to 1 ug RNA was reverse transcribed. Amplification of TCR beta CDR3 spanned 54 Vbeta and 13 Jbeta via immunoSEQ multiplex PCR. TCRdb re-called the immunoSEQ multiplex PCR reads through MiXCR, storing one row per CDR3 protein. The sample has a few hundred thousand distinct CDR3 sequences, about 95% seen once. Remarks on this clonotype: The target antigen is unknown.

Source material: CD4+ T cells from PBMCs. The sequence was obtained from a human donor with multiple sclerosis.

The CDR3 DNA follows: TGCAGCGTTGGGTTGGGCGGCCAAGAGACCCAGTACTTC. Translating gives CSVGLGGQETQYF. The chain combines TRBV29-1 with TRBJ2-5; no definite D call. V lost 4 bases and J lost 1, with 10 bases in between. CDR1 is SQVTM, CDR2 ANQGSEA, per germline. This CDR3 spans 13 amino acids.